These 13 T cell receptor beta chains were sequenced from one sample in a study of cytomegalovirus exposure and HLA in healthy donors. Both 60 Vbeta primers and 13 Jbeta primers went into the PCR. Produced via immunoSEQ multiplex PCR; TCRdb's table is partial and in-frame only. This table has 150,000 or so clones, over 70% appearing once. Specimen: PBMCs. These receptors originate from a male donor in good health and CMV-seronegative.

This chain links TRBV5-5 with TRBJ2-7, with 10 bases fitting TRBD1. The V and J ends lost 4 bases and 3 bases, in that order; junction bases with no gene match: 7. This CDR3 has 15 amino acids. CDR1 SGHKS and CDR2 YYEKEE come from the germline V gene (reference sequence). The CDR3 loop is CASSGPGQGIYEQYF. CDR3 DNA: TGTGCCAGCAGCGGACCGGGACAGGGGATCTACGAGCAGTACTTC.

This clone was seen only a few times. J is TRBJ2-3 and V is TRBV5-4, with TRBD2 matching 11 bases. Germline CDR1 and CDR2: SGHNT and YYREEE (reference sequence). The ends lost 5 bases at V and 2 bases at J; junction bases unmatched: 13. The CDR3 is 18 amino acids. CDR3 sequence: CASSSGGLAGGSTDTQYF. The CDR3 nucleotides read TGTGCCAGCAGTTCCGGTGGGCTAGCGGGGGGTTCCACAGATACGCAGTATTTT.

The V and J genes are TRBV30 and TRBJ2-7, with 8 bases aligning to TRBD1. The CDR3 sequence is 13 residues long. Germline trimming cut 5 bases from V and 1 base from J; bases unmatched to any gene: 4. Looked up from germline, CDR1 is GTSNPN and CDR2 is SVGIG (reference sequence). CDR3 amino acids: CAWDRGRSYEQYF. The CDR3 nucleotides read TGTGCCTGGGACAGGGGCCGATCCTACGAGCAGTACTTC.

CDR3 sequence (DNA): TGTGCCAGCAGCCCGTACCTAGCGGGAGGGCTTGGCACCGGGGAGCTGTTTTTT. The encoded protein is CASSPYLAGGLGTGELFF. The V and J genes are TRBV5-4 and TRBJ2-2; TRBD2 matches 12 bases. This CDR3 has 18 amino acids. J lost 4 bases, V lost 4 bases, and 11 bases had no gene match. Germline assignment: CDR1 SGHNT and CDR2 YYREEE (reference sequence).

The V call is TRBV2, the J call TRBJ2-4, with D possibly being TRBD2 (6 bases). This CDR3 has 17 amino acids. Trimming took 6 bases from V and 0 from J, leaving 18 bases between them. CDR1 is SNHLY, CDR2 FYNNEI, per germline. Here the CDR3 reads CASSARSGRIAKNIQYF. The CDR3 region has the DNA TGTGCCAGCAGCGCCCGTTCAGGGAGGATAGCCAAAAACATTCAGTACTTC.

This chain uses TRBV6-1 with TRBJ2-5, with TRBD1 matching over 10 bases. The better agreement between TRBJ2-7 and the DNA end casts doubt on the J call. CDR3 size: 14 residues. Germline V gene sequence: CDR1 MNHNS, CDR2 SASEGT. The CDR3 protein is CASSKDRGTYEQYF. The CDR3 DNA reads as TGTGCCAGCAGTAAGGACAGGGGGACCTACGAGCAGTACTTC.

Only one count was recorded for this clone. The gene calls are TRBV28 and TRBJ1-5, with D hard to call. Per germline, CDR1 MDHEN and CDR2 SYDVKM. V lost 6 bases to trimming and J lost 0 bases, with 12 bases between them. This CDR3 has 15 residues. The CDR3 DNA is TGTGCCAGCAGGCCCGAGTTGTATAGCAATCAGCCCCAGCATTTT. Protein product: CASRPELYSNQPQHF.

Note on this clone: Other DNA sequences in the same sample also yield this CDR3. The rearrangement links TRBV9 to TRBJ2-7; 7 nucleotides line up with TRBD1. With 0 bases clipped from V and 6 bases from J, the junction kept 3 bases outside the gene matches. The length of the CDR3 is 13 residues. Per the germline V gene, CDR1 is SGDLS and CDR2 is YYNGEE. CDR3 nucleotides: TGTGCCAGCAGCGTAGTAGGGGGCGGCGAGCAGTACTTC. Amino acid sequence: CASSVVGGGEQYF.

The chain is built from TRBV5-1 and TRBJ2-7, with 8 positions matching TRBD1. Germline CDR1 is SGHRS and CDR2 is YFSETQ. There are 16 residues in the CDR3. With 0 bases clipped from V and 7 bases from J, the junction kept 12 bases outside the gene matches. The CDR3 protein is CASSLGSGTGPWEQYF. The CDR3 nucleotides read TGCGCCAGCAGCTTGGGATCCGGGACAGGCCCCTGGGAGCAGTACTTC.

The chain combines TRBV5-1 with TRBJ2-1; the match to TRBD1 covers 7 bases. Germline V gene sequence: CDR1 SGHRS, CDR2 YFSETQ. The ends lost 6 bases at V and 9 bases at J; junction bases unmatched: 9. The CDR3 totals 13 residues. CDR3 DNA: TGCGCCAGCACTGTGACAGGGCTGGGTGAGCAGTTCTTC. Amino acids: CASTVTGLGEQFF. The full variable domain, in which reference TRBV5-1 and TRBJ2-1 provide the parts outside the CDR3, is KAGVTQTPRYLIKTRGQQVTLSCSPISGHRSVSWYQQTPGQGLQFLFEYFSETQRNKGNFPGRFSGRQFSNSRSEMNVSTLELGDSALYLCASTVTGLGEQFFGPGTRLTVL.

The J gene is TRBJ2-2, the V gene TRBV2, with no clear D. The germline V gene has CDR1 SNHLY and CDR2 FYNNEI. The V gene lost 3 bases and the J gene lost 6 bases, with 5 bases spanning the gap. This CDR3 comprises 12 residues. Here the CDR3 DNA reads TGTGCCAGCAGTGACCCGGCCGGGGAGCTGTTTTTT. Its translation is CASSDPAGELFF.

The chain couples TRBV18 to TRBJ2-5; no firm D call. The germline V and J ends were trimmed by 3 bases and 5 bases, with 7 bases remaining between them. The CDR3 is 12 residues long. Germline V gene data show CDR1 as KGHSH and CDR2 as LQKENI. Here the CDR3 DNA reads TGTGCCAGCTCACCGAGCTGGGAGACCCAGTACTTC. This translates into CASSPSWETQYF.

The chain recombines TRBV10-3 with TRBJ2-5, with 11 bases fitting TRBD1. The DNA end favors TRBJ2-7, so the J call may be wrong. Germline CDR1 is ENHRY and CDR2 is SYGVKD. CDR3 length: 13 residues. The CDR3 protein is CAISEGTGGEQYF. Here the CDR3 DNA reads TGTGCCATCAGTGAGGGGACAGGGGGCGAGCAGTACTTC.